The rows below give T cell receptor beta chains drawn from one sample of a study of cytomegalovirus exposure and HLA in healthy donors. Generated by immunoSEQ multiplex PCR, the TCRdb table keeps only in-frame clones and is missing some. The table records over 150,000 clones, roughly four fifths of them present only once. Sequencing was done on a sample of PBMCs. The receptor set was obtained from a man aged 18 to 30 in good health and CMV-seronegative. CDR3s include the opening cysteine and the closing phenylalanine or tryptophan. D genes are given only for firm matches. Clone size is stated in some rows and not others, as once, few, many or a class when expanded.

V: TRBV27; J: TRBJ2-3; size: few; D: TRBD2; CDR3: CASSLSVLAGGPDTQYF; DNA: TGTGCCAGCAGTTTATCGGTGTTGGCGGGAGGGCCAGATACGCAGTATTTT
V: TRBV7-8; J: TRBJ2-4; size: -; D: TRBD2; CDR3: CASSLAYAAGENIQYF; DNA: TGTGCCAGCAGCTTAGCCTATGCAGCGGGAGAAAACATTCAGTACTTC
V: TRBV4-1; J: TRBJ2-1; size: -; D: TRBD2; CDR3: CASSRLAGGPPGYNEQFF; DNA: TGCGCCAGCAGCCGCCTAGCGGGAGGGCCTCCGGGATACAATGAGCAGTTCTTC
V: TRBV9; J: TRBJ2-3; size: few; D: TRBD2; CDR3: CASSATSGSTDTQYF; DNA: TGTGCCAGCAGCGCGACTAGCGGGAGCACAGATACGCAGTATTTT
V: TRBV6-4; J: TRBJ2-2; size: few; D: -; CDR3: CASSDSQGGTGELFF; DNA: TGTGCCAGCAGTGACTCCCAGGGAGGCACCGGGGAGCTGTTTTTT
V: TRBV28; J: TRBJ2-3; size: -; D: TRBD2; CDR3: CASCRGGGSTDTQYF; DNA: TGTGCCAGCTGCCGGGGGGGCGGGAGCACAGATACGCAGTATTTT
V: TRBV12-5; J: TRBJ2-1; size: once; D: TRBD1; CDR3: CASGLWTGGFREQFF; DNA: TGTGCTAGTGGTTTGTGGACAGGGGGATTCAGGGAGCAGTTCTTC
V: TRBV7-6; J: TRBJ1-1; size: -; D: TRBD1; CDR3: CASSHPRGLYTEAFF; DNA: TGTGCCAGCAGCCACCCGAGGGGGCTTTACACTGAAGCTTTCTTT
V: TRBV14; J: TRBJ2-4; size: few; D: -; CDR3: CASSQDLSSEKNIQYF; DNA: TGTGCCAGCAGCCAAGATTTGAGTAGCGAGAAAAACATTCAGTACTTC
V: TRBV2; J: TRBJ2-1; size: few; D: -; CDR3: CASSLGVGEQFF; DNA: TGTGCCAGCAGCCTCGGGGTGGGTGAGCAGTTCTTC
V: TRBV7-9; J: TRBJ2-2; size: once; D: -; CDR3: CASSPYAGELFF; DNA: TGTGCCAGCAGCCCTTATGCCGGGGAGCTGTTTTTT
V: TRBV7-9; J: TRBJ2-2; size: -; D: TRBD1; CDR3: CASRNGQGRVTGELFF; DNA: TGTGCCAGCAGAAATGGACAGGGCAGGGTGACCGGGGAGCTGTTTTTT
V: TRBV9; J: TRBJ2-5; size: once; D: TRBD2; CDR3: CASSAGTSGRPGVETQYF; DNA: TGTGCCAGCAGCGCCGGGACTAGCGGGAGGCCGGGGGTGGAGACCCAGTACTTC
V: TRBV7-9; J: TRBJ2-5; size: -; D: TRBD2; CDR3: CASVTVGGETQYF; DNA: TGTGCCAGCGTCACTGTGGGGGGGGAGACCCAGTACTTC
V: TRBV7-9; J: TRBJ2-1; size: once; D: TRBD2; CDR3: CASSLISGGPLDEQFF; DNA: TGTGCCAGCAGCTTAATCTCGGGAGGGCCACTCGATGAGCAGTTCTTC
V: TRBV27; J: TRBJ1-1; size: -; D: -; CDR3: CASSLSTGTMNTEAFF; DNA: TGTGCCAGCAGTTTATCTACAGGGACCATGAACACTGAAGCTTTCTTT
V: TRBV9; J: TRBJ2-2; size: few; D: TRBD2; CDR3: CASSGTSGRVSTGELFF; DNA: TGTGCCAGCAGCGGGACTAGCGGGAGGGTTAGTACCGGGGAGCTGTTTTTT
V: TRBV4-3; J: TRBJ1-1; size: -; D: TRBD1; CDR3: CASSQDWDRGQNTEAFF; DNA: TGCGCCAGCAGCCAAGATTGGGACAGGGGGCAGAACACTGAAGCTTTCTTT
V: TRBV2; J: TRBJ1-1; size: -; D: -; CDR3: CASTIGRAGSSEAFF; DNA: TGTGCCAGCACCATCGGACGGGCGGGTTCGTCTGAAGCTTTCTTT
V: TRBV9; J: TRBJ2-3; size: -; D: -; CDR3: CASSLRGRPSTDTQYF; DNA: TGTGCCAGCAGCCTCAGGGGGAGGCCCTCCACAGATACGCAGTATTTT
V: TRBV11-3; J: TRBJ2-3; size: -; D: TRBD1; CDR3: CASSSTGVPDTQYF; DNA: TGTGCCAGCAGCTCAACAGGGGTGCCAGATACGCAGTATTTT
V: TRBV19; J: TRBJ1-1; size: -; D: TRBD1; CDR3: CASKTTDRGTNTEAFF; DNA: TGTGCCAGTAAAACAACGGACAGGGGCACGAACACTGAAGCTTTCTTT
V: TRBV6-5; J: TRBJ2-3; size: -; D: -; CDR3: CATGGVGVTDTQYF; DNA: TGTGCCACCGGCGGGGTGGGGGTCACAGATACGCAGTATTTT
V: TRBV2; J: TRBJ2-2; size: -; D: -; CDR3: CASSESWPNTGELFF; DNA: TGTGCCAGCAGTGAAAGTTGGCCGAACACCGGGGAGCTGTTTTTT
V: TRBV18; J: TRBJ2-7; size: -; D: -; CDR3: CASSPRRDGGEQYF; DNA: TGTGCCAGCTCACCACGGCGGGATGGAGGTGAGCAGTACTTC
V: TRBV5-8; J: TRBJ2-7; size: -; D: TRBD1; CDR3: CASSLGQGALPYEQYF; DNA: TGTGCCAGCAGCTTGGGGCAGGGGGCCCTACCCTACGAGCAGTACTTC
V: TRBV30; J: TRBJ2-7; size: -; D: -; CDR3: CAWSGGREAEQYF; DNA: TGTGCCTGGAGTGGGGGCAGGGAGGCCGAGCAGTACTTC
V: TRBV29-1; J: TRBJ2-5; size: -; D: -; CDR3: CSVESLSQYF; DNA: TGCAGCGTTGAGAGTCTCTCCCAGTACTTC
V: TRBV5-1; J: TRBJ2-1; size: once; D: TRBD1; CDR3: CASSSGGAQYNEQFF; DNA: TGCGCCAGCAGCTCAGGGGGCGCTCAGTACAATGAGCAGTTCTTC
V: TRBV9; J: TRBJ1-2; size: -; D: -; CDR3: CASTGHDGYTF; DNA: TGTGCCAGCACCGGACACGATGGCTACACCTTC
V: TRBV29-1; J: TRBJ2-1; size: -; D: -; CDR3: CSVMEDLYNEQFF; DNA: TGCAGCGTTATGGAGGACCTGTACAATGAGCAGTTCTTC
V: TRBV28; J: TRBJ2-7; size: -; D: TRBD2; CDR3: CASSPPGTTSYEQYF; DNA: TGTGCCAGCTCGCCTCCCGGGACTACCTCCTACGAGCAGTACTTC
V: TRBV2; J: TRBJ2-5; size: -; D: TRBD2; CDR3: CASSDDAGGRETQYF; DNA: TGTGCCAGCAGTGATGATGCGGGAGGCCGGGAGACCCAGTACTTC
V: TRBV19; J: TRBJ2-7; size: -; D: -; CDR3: CASSTRRRGYDEQYF; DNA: TGTGCCAGTAGCACCCGGAGGAGGGGTTACGACGAGCAGTACTTC
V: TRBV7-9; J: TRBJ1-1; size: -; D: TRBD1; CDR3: CASSSQGEGTEAFF; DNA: TGTGCCAGCAGCTCACAGGGGGAAGGGACTGAAGCTTTCTTT
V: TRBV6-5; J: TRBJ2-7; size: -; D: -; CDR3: CASSSGPTYEQYF; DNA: TGTGCCAGCAGTTCCGGTCCGACCTACGAGCAGTACTTC
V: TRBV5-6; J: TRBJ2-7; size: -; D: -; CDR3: CASSRDSYEQYF; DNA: TGTGCCAGCAGCCGTGACAGCTACGAGCAGTACTTC
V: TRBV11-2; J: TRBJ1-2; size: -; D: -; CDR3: CASSLGGSPYGYTF; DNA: TGTGCCAGCAGCTTAGGGGGCAGCCCGTATGGCTACACCTTC
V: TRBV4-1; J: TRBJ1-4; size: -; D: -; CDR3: CASSRQQVGANEKLFF; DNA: TGCGCCAGCAGCCGGCAACAGGTTGGGGCTAATGAAAAACTGTTTTTT
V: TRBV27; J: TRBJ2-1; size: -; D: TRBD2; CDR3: CASSFWASGRFNEQFF; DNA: TGTGCCAGCAGTTTTTGGGCTAGCGGGAGATTCAATGAGCAGTTCTTC
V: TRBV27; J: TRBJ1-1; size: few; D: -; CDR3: CASSLNGGTEAFF; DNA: TGTGCCAGCAGTTTAAACGGGGGCACTGAAGCTTTCTTT
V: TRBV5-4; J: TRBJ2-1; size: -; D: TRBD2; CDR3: CASSSAGGGNEQFF; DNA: TGTGCCAGCAGCTCAGCGGGAGGTGGTAATGAGCAGTTCTTC
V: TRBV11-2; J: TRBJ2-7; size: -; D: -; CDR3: CASSLGGRGYEQYF; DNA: TGTGCCAGCAGCTTAGGCGGCAGGGGCTACGAGCAGTACTTC
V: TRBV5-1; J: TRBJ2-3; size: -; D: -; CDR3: CASSPWPGHRTDTQYF; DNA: TGCGCCAGCAGCCCCTGGCCGGGACACCGAACAGATACGCAGTATTTT
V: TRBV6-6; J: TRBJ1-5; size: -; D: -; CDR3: CASSLARGGRGGPQHF; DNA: TGTGCCAGCAGTTTGGCAAGGGGGGGGCGAGGGGGGCCCCAGCATTTT
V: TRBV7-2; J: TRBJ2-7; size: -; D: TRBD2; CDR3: CASSWNSGTPYEQYF; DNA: TGTGCCAGCAGCTGGAATAGCGGGACTCCCTACGAGCAGTACTTC